This T cell receptor beta chain emerged from a study of Tregs in tolerant kidney transplant recipients. Whole-study results and caveats: This study did not directly address biological reproducibility.

With respect to this clone: The antigen is not known. The read is 3 residues too short to cover the CDR3 end, so that end is filled in from the germline J gene.

Germline V gene sequence: CDR1 SNHLY, CDR2 FYNNEI. V lost 6 bases and J lost 6; bases outside the gene matches: 1. CDR3 length equals 11 residues. Repertoires were generated with immunoSEQ multiplex PCR, while TCRdb's copy carries only in-frame clones and drops some. The table lists roughly 34,000 clones. This TCR was sampled from a human donor who received a combined kidney and bone marrow transplant. The V and J genes are TRBV2 and TRBJ1-2; 7 bases match TRBD1. Sequenced material: CD8+ T cells from blood, taken before the transplant. CDR3 amino acids: CASRGQDGYTF. CDR3 DNA, as far as it was read: TGTGCCAGCAGAGGACAGGATGGC.